This entry describes one TCR beta chain. Original data processing: By means of reference gene primer amplification, nucleated cell counts were estimated. The table came from immunoSEQ multiplex PCR; TCRdb's copy has only in-frame clones and leaves some out. V and J calls and clone size are copied from that table; D and trimming were computed from the DNA. The sample records 150,000 to 250,000 clones, 80% to 85% being singletons. This sample stems from a study of blood T cell repertoires in COVID-19. Study context: Both acute and convalescent COVID-19 samples were obtained from the United States, Italy and Spain.

With V trimmed by 3 bases and J by 8 bases, 7 bases remained unmatched. This CDR3 comprises 15 residues. Germline CDR1 reads SGHTA; CDR2 reads FQGNSA. The sample taken for sequencing was PBMCs or T cells enriched from blood (not recorded which). The clonotype comes from a man aged 35 to 55 who had recovered from COVID-19. This rearrangement joins TRBV7-2 to TRBJ1-2; 12 bases align to TRBD1. The CDR3 loop reads CASSFSGQGASGYTF. CDR3 nucleotides: TGTGCCAGCAGCTTTTCGGGACAGGGGGCGTCGGGCTACACCTTC.